This T cell receptor beta chain was recovered during a study of shared clonotypes between healthy human individuals (dated by TCRdb to 2019 to 2021). Study-level background: A few men and two women, aged 18 to 49 years, made up the cohort. To increase sequencing depth and limit assay-specific biases, TCR repertoire library preparation and sequencing were carried out by different laboratories using diverse techniques. Each donor's leukapheresis produced roughly between about 0.9 and 9.5 billion PBMCs. Blood TCR repertoires of a handful of healthy adults were deeply sequenced to estimate repertoire size and the extent of clonotype sharing between individuals. Per donor, three plates each were used for CD4 naive and CD4 memory, two for CD8 naive, and one for CD8 memory.

TCR CDR3 regions were amplified from genomic DNA by multiplex PCR using the deep immunoSEQ assay. Extracted genomic DNA from each cell subset was distributed evenly across all wells of several immunoSEQ 96-well plates, and each plate was treated as a replicate. Each replicate PCR for sorted subsets received about 220 ng genomic DNA, equal to tens of thousands of T cell genomes. Purified libraries were measured with a Qubit 3.0 fluorometer, size-checked on a Bioanalyzer 2100, and measured again with the KAPA Library Quantification kit. Every immunoSEQ 96-well plate was sequenced on a dedicated single-read 150-cycle Illumina NextSeq 550 flow cell. The authors processed their data as follows. Because the immunoSEQ output included only junctional sequences and no quality scores, the filtering could not be the same as the filtering used for full-length reads. To assign V/J genes and CDR3, sequences were annotated against IMGT germline references using PyIR, a Python wrapper for IgBLAST v1.9. Reads were filtered out if the reads had weak V/J assignments (E-value above 1e-6), no CDR3, stop codons, out-of-frame junctions, or ambiguous translated residues. A V3J clonotype was defined by an identical inferred V gene, J gene, and CDR3 amino acid sequence. Percentage overlap between repertoires was computed as shared unique clonotypes divided by the size of the smaller repertoire. Three approaches were used to assess repertoire richness: RTK rarefaction, the Chao1 estimator, and Recon v2.1 estimates of unobserved clonotypes. Generation probabilities for all TCRbeta clonotypes obtained by the gDNA method from a few donors were computed using OLGA. What TCRdb holds here is the immuneACCESS table cut down to in-frame rearrangements. Part of the clones is not present; checked against another copy, under half of the missing clones reflect an unresolved V gene, and the others are unexplained. V, J and clone size were drawn from that table, and D and trimming were deduced from the DNA. For this sample the table gives roughly 2.1 million clones, of which about 92% were detected only once. The ten largest clones add up to around 1.7% of the sample.

Trimming removed 0 bases from V and 0 bases from J; the gene matches leave 4 bases unexplained. Reading from cysteine to phenylalanine, the CDR3 counts 17 amino acids. Only the CDR3 region is kept as DNA, spanning 51 bases read in frame from base 1. Based on the germline V gene, the CDR1 and CDR2 sequences are LGHNA and YSLEER. Only a few counts were recorded for this clone. Its antigen remains unidentified. The input lacks base qualities; no much larger clone sits a single base away. CD8 naive samples were CD45RO-negative cells positively selected for CCR7, giving a CD45RA+CCR7+ population that excluded TemRA cells. Donors were healthy HIV-negative adults with no recently reported acute infections or vaccinations. Every donor was a Caucasian adult residing in Nashville, Tennessee, USA. Blood was collected by leukapheresis, and PBMCs were isolated by Ficoll-Histopaque density gradient centrifugation and then cryopreserved in liquid nitrogen vapor phase. Analytical flow cytometry was used to check the purity and quantity of each magnetically sorted T cell population. Each sorted fraction had its genomic DNA isolated and then quantified by UV absorbance on a Nanodrop 2000c.

Beyond this particular receptor, the publication reports: Pairwise subsampling led to the expectation that sequencing depth would affect the degree of clonotype sharing among donors. Sharing across several donors was observed for around 5% of naive CD4, 3% to 3.5% of naive CD8, around 2.5% of memory CD4, and roughly 0.4% of memory CD8 clonotypes. Incomplete sequencing was indicated by rarefaction of sorted-subset datasets, despite the large sequencing depth. The small number of donors limited the genetic and exposure-history diversity represented. Naive subsets generally had larger estimated clonotype richness than memory subsets did. Higher generation probabilities were observed for clonotypes shared by all four sorted-subset donors than for non-shared clonotypes. Sampling was limited to blood, and TCR repertoires in tissue likely differ from TCR repertoires in blood.

The origin of this receptor is a man between 18 and 29 years old in good health. Some clones in this sample may be carry-over from other donors' samples. The rearrangement joined TRBV4-3 to TRBJ1-5, and 8 junction bases match TRBD1. Sequences were obtained from naive CD8+ T cells from PBMCs. The cell subset or site label on this specimen signifies: CD45RA+CCR7+. The nucleotides are TGCGCCAGCAGCCAAGATAGGACAGGGAGTAGCAATCAGCCCCAGCATTTT. The translation is CASSQDRTGSSNQPQHF.